The rows below give T cell receptor beta chains drawn from one sample of a study of blood T cell repertoires in COVID-19. Only in-frame clones appear in the TCRdb table, and some are missing; sequencing was by immunoSEQ multiplex PCR. The sample consists of tens of thousands of clones, more than 75% of them appearing once. Sequencing was done on a sample of peripheral blood. The receptors here all came from a human donor in a cohort sampled during active COVID-19. The CDR3 runs from the conserved cysteine through the conserved F or W. The order of the fields is clone size, J gene, V gene, D gene, CDR3 DNA, CDR3 protein. A D gene is named only where the DNA matches it firmly. Not all rows give a size; the values are once, few, many and, for expanded clones, a class.

>-|TRBJ1-5|TRBV10-2|TRBD1
TGCGCCACCACGGACAGGGCGAGCAATCAGCCCCAGCATTTT
CATTDRASNQPQHF
>-|TRBJ2-7|TRBV24-1|TRBD1
TGTGCCACCAGTGATCCCTCGACAGGGGGCGACTACGAGCAGTACTTC
CATSDPSTGGDYEQYF
>-|TRBJ2-5|TRBV29-1|TRBD1
TGCAGCGTTGGGGACAGGGTCCTAGGGCCCCAGTACTTC
CSVGDRVLGPQYF
>-|TRBJ2-3|TRBV9|-
TGTGCCAGCAGCGCAAGAGCGAGGGATACGCAGTATTTT
CASSARARDTQYF
>-|TRBJ1-1|TRBV5-4|-
TGTGCCAGCAGCTCCCCGGGACTCCCGAACACTGAAGCTTTCTTT
CASSSPGLPNTEAFF
>-|TRBJ2-7|TRBV5-6|TRBD2
TGTGCCAGCAGCTTGTTAGGCGCTAGCGGCTCCTACGAGCAGTACTTC
CASSLLGASGSYEQYF
>-|TRBJ2-7|TRBV30|TRBD1
TGTGCCTGGAGTGTAACAGGGGTACCCTACGAGCAGTACTTC
CAWSVTGVPYEQYF
>-|TRBJ1-2|TRBV18|-
TGTGCCAGCTCACCACCGGGAGGGGCCTATGGCTACACCTTC
CASSPPGGAYGYTF
>-|TRBJ2-3|TRBV5-1|TRBD1
TGCGCCAGCAGCCCCGGGGACAGTCTTTCAGATACGCAGTATTTT
CASSPGDSLSDTQYF
>once|TRBJ1-4|TRBV3-1/TRBV3-2|TRBD1
TGTGCCAGCAGCCCAAGATCCAGGGGGCGTAATGAAAAACTGTTTTTT
CASSPRSRGRNEKLFF
>-|TRBJ2-2|TRBV27|-
TGTGCCAGCAGTTTCACCAACAGAAACACCGGGGAGCTGTTTTTT
CASSFTNRNTGELFF
>-|TRBJ2-3|TRBV4-1|-
TGCGCCAGCAGCCAAGCTCCATCCGGGATTAGCACAGATACGCAGTATTTT
CASSQAPSGISTDTQYF
>-|TRBJ2-2|TRBV4-1|TRBD2
TGCGCCAGCAGCCAAGACCCGGGGGGGATGCGGGAGCTGTTTTTT
CASSQDPGGMRELFF
>-|TRBJ1-2|TRBV6-5|-
TGTGCCAGCGGAGGACCTAACTATGGCTACACCTTC
CASGGPNYGYTF
>-|TRBJ1-6|TRBV5-6|TRBD1
TGTGCCAGCAGCGGCCACAGGGGGCCTCTTCTCTCACCCCTCCACTTT
CASSGHRGPLLSPLHF
>-|TRBJ2-3|TRBV9|TRBD2
TGTGCCAGCAGCGCCCCGACTAGCAGGAAGACAGATACGCAGTATTTT
CASSAPTSRKTDTQYF
>few|TRBJ2-1|TRBV11-2|-
TGTGCCAGCAGCTTAGGAGACGAGGCTAGCTCCTACAATGAGCAGTTCTTC
CASSLGDEASSYNEQFF
>-|TRBJ1-4|TRBV4-2|TRBD1
TGTGCCAGCAGCCAAAATACAGGGGGCGCTTACGAAAAACTGTTTTTT
CASSQNTGGAYEKLFF
>-|TRBJ1-1|TRBV10-3|TRBD1
TGTGCCATCAGTGGACAGGGGCTGAACACTGAAGCTTTCTTT
CAISGQGLNTEAFF
>-|TRBJ1-2|TRBV5-4|-
TGCGCCAGCAGCTTGGTAGGGAGCGATGGCTACACCTTC
CASSLVGSDGYTF
>once|TRBJ2-7|TRBV5-6|TRBD2
TGTGCCAGCAGCTCATACCCCGGGACTAGCGGGAGGACCGTCAACGAGCAGTACTTC
CASSSYPGTSGRTVNEQYF
>-|TRBJ1-1|TRBV5-1|TRBD1
TGCGCCAGCAGCGCGGGTGGGACAGGGTTCACTGAAGCTTTCTTT
CASSAGGTGFTEAFF
>-|TRBJ2-3|TRBV6-2/TRBV6-3|-
TGTGCCAGCAGTTTGCTGCGTTTAACAGATACGCAGTATTTT
CASSLLRLTDTQYF
>-|TRBJ1-6|TRBV27|-
TGTGCCAGCAGTTACCGTGGGGGGGTAGGATCACCCCTCCACTTT
CASSYRGGVGSPLHF
>-|TRBJ2-7|TRBV28|-
TGTGCCAGCAGTTTACGAGGGGAGCAGTACTTC
CASSLRGEQYF
>once|TRBJ2-3|TRBV27|TRBD2
TGTGCCAATTGGACTAGCGGGAGGTATAGCACAGATACGCAGTATTTT
CANWTSGRYSTDTQYF
>-|TRBJ2-6|TRBV6-6|-
TGTGCCAGCAGTCGAGGGCTTACCCCTCTCTCTGGGGCCAACGTCCTGACTTTC
CASSRGLTPLSGANVLTF
>-|TRBJ2-7|TRBV5-5|TRBD1
TGTGCCAGCAGCTTTACAGGGGGTGCTTCCTACGAGCAGTACTTC
CASSFTGGASYEQYF
>once|TRBJ2-2|TRBV5-1|TRBD2
TGCGCCAGCAGCTTGTTTACTAGCGGGAGAGGGAGGACCGGGGAGCTGTTTTTT
CASSLFTSGRGRTGELFF
>-|TRBJ1-2|TRBV5-1|-
TGCGCCAGCAGCTCCCTCGGGGGGCAGGGCTATGGCTACACCTTC
CASSSLGGQGYGYTF
>-|TRBJ1-3|TRBV11-2|-
TGTGCCAGCAGCCGGACAGACTCTGGAAACACCATATATTTT
CASSRTDSGNTIYF
>-|TRBJ1-1|TRBV2|-
TGTGCCACCATCCGCGACAGAACAGGGATGGGTGAAGCTTTCTTT
CATIRDRTGMGEAFF
>once|TRBJ2-7|TRBV5-1|TRBD2
TGCGCCAGCAGCCCAAGCGGGAGCTATTCCGAGCAGTACTTC
CASSPSGSYSEQYF
>-|TRBJ1-1|TRBV6-6|TRBD1
TGTGCCAGCAGTTACCCCCGACAGGGGGTTAAGACTGAAGCTTTCTTT
CASSYPRQGVKTEAFF
>few|TRBJ1-1|TRBV5-1|-
TGCGCCAGCAGCTTGGACAGGGTGGCTTTCTTT
CASSLDRVAFF
>-|TRBJ2-2|TRBV3-1/TRBV3-2|TRBD1
TGTGCCAGCAGCCGATTATCGGTTTGGGGGACAGGGGGCCCCGGGGAGCTGTTTTTT
CASSRLSVWGTGGPGELFF
>-|TRBJ2-5|TRBV7-2|-
TGTGCCAGCAGCTCCAATGAGGAGACCCAGTACTTC
CASSSNEETQYF
>once|TRBJ1-1|TRBV5-1|-
TGCGCCAGCAGCGAGGCACCGAACACTGAAGCTTTCTTT
CASSEAPNTEAFF
>-|TRBJ1-1|TRBV19|TRBD1
TGTGCCAGTAGTAGACACCAGGGGGGTGAAGCTTTCTTT
CASSRHQGGEAFF
>-|TRBJ2-7|TRBV2|-
TGTGCCAGCAGTGCGGCGGAGGAGGGCGAGCAGTACTTC
CASSAAEEGEQYF
>-|TRBJ2-7|TRBV5-1|TRBD2
TGCGCCAGCAGCCAGGGTGGGGGGAGCGGGATGTACTTC
CASSQGGGSGMYF
>few|TRBJ2-7|TRBV7-9|-
TGTGCCAGCAAGCAGGACTTATCCTCCTACGAGCAGTACTTC
CASKQDLSSYEQYF
>-|TRBJ2-7|TRBV2|TRBD2
TGTGCCAGCACCCCGGGACTAGCCCCCGGAGAGCAGTACTTC
CASTPGLAPGEQYF
>-|TRBJ2-6|TRBV5-1|-
TGCGCCAGCAGCCCCAATTCTGGGGCCAACGTCCTGACTTTC
CASSPNSGANVLTF
>-|TRBJ2-3|TRBV5-1|TRBD2
TGCGCCAGCAGCTTGGCTAGCGGGACCAACACAGATACGCAGTATTTT
CASSLASGTNTDTQYF
>-|TRBJ1-5|TRBV24-1|-
TGTGCCACCAGTGAAGGAGGCTCGGATCAGCCCCAGCATTTT
CATSEGGSDQPQHF
>-|TRBJ2-3|TRBV5-1|-
TGCGCCAGCAGCTCAAACCGGTCCCCCTTTACAGATACGCAGTATTTT
CASSSNRSPFTDTQYF
>-|TRBJ2-7|TRBV6-5|-
TGTGCCAGCAGTTACTCACCGCAGGGGGGCTACGAGCAGTACTTC
CASSYSPQGGYEQYF
>-|TRBJ2-7|TRBV9|-
TGTGCCAGCAGCCCTCTAGGCCAGGGTAACGGCGAGCAGTACTTC
CASSPLGQGNGEQYF
>-|TRBJ2-1|TRBV14|-
TGTGCCAGCAGCATGCGACGAGGGATCTACAATGAGCAGTTCTTC
CASSMRRGIYNEQFF
>-|TRBJ1-2|TRBV6-5|TRBD1
TGTGCCAGCAGTCCACAGGGGCAGGAAGATGGCTACACCTTC
CASSPQGQEDGYTF
>-|TRBJ2-1|TRBV9|TRBD2
TGTGCCAGCAGCGTTCGGGTGGCGGGAGGGCCCGATGAGCAGTTCTTC
CASSVRVAGGPDEQFF
>-|TRBJ1-1|TRBV5-4|TRBD1
TGTGCCAGCAGATACGGACAGGGGACCACTGAAGCTTTCTTT
CASRYGQGTTEAFF
>-|TRBJ2-7|TRBV6-5|TRBD1
TGTGCCAGCAGACCGGGACAGGGCGCCTACGAGCAGTACTTC
CASRPGQGAYEQYF
>once|TRBJ2-3|TRBV11-2|TRBD2
TGTGCCAGCAGCTCGGGGGTGTCTAGCGGTCGGGGAGATACGCAGTATTTT
CASSSGVSSGRGDTQYF